One and the same sample provided the 28 T cell receptor beta chains below, sequenced in a study of T cells after yellow fever vaccination. TCRdb reprocessed the 5' RACE reads via MiXCR and lists one record per CDR3 protein. This repertoire shows around 610,000 distinct CDR3 sequences, roughly 13% found once; its top ten account for roughly 13%. The sample was PBMCs, taken on the day of the yellow fever booster vaccination. The receptor source for this set is a young man who received the YFV17D yellow fever vaccine.

This clonotype turned up a few times. The rearrangement uses TRBV12-3 or TRBV12-4 and TRBJ1-5; D gene uncertain. V shed 5 bases and J shed 0 bases, with 11 bases lying between them. The CDR3 spans 15 residues. This chain's CDR3 is CASSPTVDSNQPQHF. The CDR3 DNA reads as TGTGCCAGCAGTCCCACAGTGGATAGCAATCAGCCCCAGCATTTT.

The chain employs TRBV10-3 and TRBJ1-1, with TRBD1 as a possible D gene (5 bases). V lost 4 bases, J lost 2 bases, and 11 bases lay in between. There are 14 residues in the CDR3. Germline CDR1 and CDR2: ENHRY and SYGVKD. The CDR3 region has the DNA TGTGCCATCAGTGCGCAGGGAGGTAACACTGAAGCTTTCTTT. It yields the protein CAISAQGGNTEAFF.

This clonotype appeared many times. The V gene is TRBV5-1, the J gene TRBJ2-3; D call uncertain. Between the trimmed V and J ends, which lost 2 bases and 0 bases, there was a span of 7 bases. This CDR3 has 14 amino acids. The germline V gene has CDR1 SGHRS and CDR2 YFSETQ. CDR3 DNA sequence: TGCGCCAGCAGCTTTCGGAGCAGCACAGATACGCAGTATTTT. This codes for CASSFRSSTDTQYF.

This clonotype was seen only a few times. The gene calls are TRBV5-1 and TRBJ2-5, with D tentatively TRBD1 (5 bases). Per germline, CDR1 SGHRS and CDR2 YFSETQ. The length of the CDR3 is 15 residues. V was shortened by 0 bases and J by 3 bases, with 12 bases between the two germline ends. In DNA form, the CDR3 reads TGCGCCAGCAGCTTGGCCCAGGGATGGGAAGAGACCCAGTACTTC. This codes for CASSLAQGWEETQYF.

There are many counts of this clonotype. This chain links TRBV5-4 with TRBJ2-7; 9 bases map to TRBD2. V was clipped by 4 bases and J by 2 bases; unmatched bases: 7. This CDR3 contains 15 residues. Germline V gene sequence: CDR1 SGHNT, CDR2 YYREEE (reference sequence). The CDR3 spells CASSPTGTSTYEQYF. The CDR3 DNA follows: TGTGCCAGCAGCCCGACCGGGACTAGCACCTACGAGCAGTACTTC.

There are a few counts of this clonotype. This chain joins TRBV29-1 and TRBJ2-1, with D tentatively TRBD1 (5 bases). Germline CDR1 and CDR2: SQVTM and ANQGSEA. The germline V and J ends were trimmed by 6 bases and 0 bases, with 9 bases remaining between them. CDR3 size: 13 residues. CDR3 amino acids: CSVRGTSYNEQFF. The CDR3 DNA reads as TGCAGCGTAAGGGGAACCTCCTACAATGAGCAGTTCTTC.

This clonotype has a handful of counts. The chain joins TRBV6-5 to TRBJ2-5; D is uncertain. V gave up 2 bases and J gave up 4 bases, with 8 bases separating them. This CDR3 has 13 residues. The germline gives CDR1 MNHEY, CDR2 SVGAGI. The CDR3, as DNA: TGTGCCAGCAGTTACGTGTCGAGAGAGACCCAGTACTTC. Protein product: CASSYVSRETQYF.

This clonotype was seen once. The chain combines TRBV29-1 with TRBJ1-2; D is unclear. The CDR3 is 13 residues long. Trimming removed 4 bases at V and 4 bases at J, with 13 bases between. CDR1 and CDR2 from the germline V gene are SQVTM and ANQGSEA. DNA of the CDR3: TGCAGCGTTGTTACCCGACCCCCCTATGGCTACACCTTC. It is translated as CSVVTRPPYGYTF.

V gene TRBV5-5 combines with J gene TRBJ2-5, with 8 bases that match TRBD1. Germline trimming cut 1 base from V and 3 bases from J; bases unmatched to any gene: 11. This CDR3 has 17 amino acids. Looked up from germline, CDR1 is SGHKS and CDR2 is YYEKEE (reference sequence). CDR3 in DNA: TGTGCCAGCAGCTTGTGGGGGGTGGGACAGGATGAAGAGACCCAGTACTTC. Residues: CASSLWGVGQDEETQYF.

V gene TRBV20-1 combines with J gene TRBJ1-1, with D maybe TRBD1 (5 bases). CDR1 DFQATT and CDR2 SNEGSKA come from the germline V gene (reference sequence). The CDR3 totals 14 residues. The V end was cut by 1 base, the J end by 0 bases, with 9 bases between. CDR3 DNA: TGCAGTGCTAGAGTAGGGGCGGTGAACACTGAAGCTTTCTTT. Translating it yields CSARVGAVNTEAFF.

This chain uses TRBV12-3 or TRBV12-4 with TRBJ2-5, with 7 bases that match TRBD2. Unmatched junction bases numbered 7, after V lost 4 bases and J lost 5 bases. This CDR3 is built from 14 residues. The CDR3 loop is CASSSFGGWETQYF. The CDR3 DNA follows: TGTGCCAGCAGTTCGTTCGGGGGGTGGGAGACCCAGTACTTC.

There are a few counts of this clonotype. The junction does not match germline at one end; this may be a read error. The V and J genes are TRBV7-7 and TRBJ2-3, with D tentatively TRBD2 (6 bases). The CDR3 sequence is 15 residues long. CDR1 and CDR2 from the germline V gene are SSHAT and FNYEAQ (reference sequence). In nucleotides, the CDR3 is TGTGCTAGCAGCCCGAGGACTAACCCCACAGATACGCAGTATTTT. Its protein is CASSPRTNPTDTQYF.

This clonotype turned up a few times. The chain couples TRBV5-4 to TRBJ2-5, with 9 bases that match TRBD1. With V trimmed by 4 bases and J by 5 bases, 6 bases remained unmatched. This CDR3 spans 14 amino acids. Germline CDR1 and CDR2: SGHNT and YYREEE (reference sequence). CDR3 protein: CASSPDRGSETQYF. As DNA, the CDR3 is TGTGCCAGCAGCCCGGACAGGGGTTCGGAGACCCAGTACTTC.

This clonotype was seen ten or more times. The chain is built from TRBV9 and TRBJ2-7; TRBD1 agrees at 10 bases. Germline V gene lookup returns CDR1 SGDLS and CDR2 YYNGEE. Losses at the gene ends were 3 bases for V and 2 bases for J; bases not matched to a gene: 5. CDR3 length: 15 residues. This chain's CDR3 is CASSAGQGEAYEQYF. Written as DNA, the CDR3 is TGTGCCAGCAGCGCCGGACAGGGGGAAGCCTACGAGCAGTACTTC.

The chain links TRBV20-1 to TRBJ2-3; 8 bases align to TRBD2. From germline, CDR1 is DFQATT and CDR2 SNEGSKA (reference sequence). V shed 0 bases, J shed 5 bases, and the junction held 4 bases outside the gene matches. The CDR3 is made up of 14 amino acids. The CDR3 loop reads CSAREGSGRDTQYF. In DNA, the CDR3 is TGCAGTGCTAGAGAGGGGAGCGGGAGAGATACGCAGTATTTT.

V and J are TRBV11-2 and TRBJ2-3, with D perhaps TRBD2 (5 bases). This CDR3 has 19 residues. Germline V gene lookup returns CDR1 SGHAT and CDR2 FQNNGV. The ends were cut back, 0 bases at V and 0 bases at J, with 19 bases in the middle. In DNA form, the CDR3 reads TGTGCCAGCAGCTTAGATCAAGCGTGGCTAGCAGAGAGCACAGATACGCAGTATTTT. Translating it yields CASSLDQAWLAESTDTQYF.

The chain has TRBV20-1 and TRBJ2-7; either TRBD1 or TRBD2 may supply D (5 bases each). Germline V gene sequence: CDR1 DFQATT, CDR2 SNEGSKA (reference sequence). This CDR3 contains 16 residues. Trimming cost V 4 bases and J 3 bases, with 22 bases left between them. DNA of the CDR3: TGCAGTGCTAAAGGGACGGTGGATTTTTATCGCTACGAGCAGTACTTC. Protein: CSAKGTVDFYRYEQYF.

This clonotype was seen a handful of times. This rearrangement joins TRBV5-5 to TRBJ1-5; no clear D gene. The V end lost 0 bases, the J end lost 4 bases, and 8 bases lay between the germline ends. The germline V gene has CDR1 SGHKS and CDR2 YYEKEE (reference sequence). This CDR3 is 14 amino acids long. The CDR3 DNA follows: TGTGCCAGCAGCTTGGTGGCCGTTAATCAGCCCCAGCATTTT. The encoded protein is CASSLVAVNQPQHF.

This clonotype has just a few counts. The chain links TRBV6-5 to TRBJ2-5; D may match TRBD1 or TRBD2 (6 bases each). There are 15 residues in the CDR3. V was cut by 5 bases and J by 5 bases, with 18 bases left in between. Germline values: CDR1 MNHEY, CDR2 SVGAGI. CDR3 bases: TGTGCCAGCAGTACTCTGGTGGGGGGCCGGGAGACCCAGTACTTC. Amino acids: CASSTLVGGRETQYF.

The V and J genes are TRBV29-1 and TRBJ2-5, with 7 positions matching TRBD1. After removal of 8 bases from V and 4 bases from J, the junction contained 10 bases not matched to a gene. Germline CDR1 SQVTM, CDR2 ANQGSEA. There are 13 residues in the CDR3. The DNA for the CDR3 is TGCAGCCTCTCTAGGACAGGTCCAGAGACCCAGTACTTC. Its protein product is CSLSRTGPETQYF.

This clonotype was seen a few times. The chain is built from TRBV6-1 and TRBJ1-1; possibly TRBD1 for D (5 bases). Trimming removed 5 bases at V and 7 bases at J, with 20 bases between. This CDR3 is built from 15 residues. Germline values: CDR1 MNHNS, CDR2 SASEGT. Written as DNA, the CDR3 is TGTGCCAGCAGTACCCCAAGGACAATCCCTTTTGAAGCTTTCTTT. Translating it yields CASSTPRTIPFEAFF.

This clonotype appeared a few times. The chain recombines TRBV10-2 with TRBJ2-2, with D unclear. V was shortened by 3 bases and J by 2 bases, with 4 bases between the two germline ends. CDR3 length: 13 residues. Per germline, CDR1 WSHSY and CDR2 SAAADI. The CDR3 nucleotides are TGCGCCAGCAGTGACACTAACACCGGGGAGCTGTTTTTT. It encodes CASSDTNTGELFF.

This clonotype showed up just a few times. This chain uses TRBV11-2 with TRBJ2-5; D is ambiguous. From germline, CDR1 is SGHAT and CDR2 FQNNGV. This CDR3 spans 21 amino acids. V lost 6 bases and J 3 bases, leaving 35 bases between the germline ends. In DNA, the CDR3 is TGTGCCAGCAGTCTCGTCCCAGGTGGCCTTGTTACCGACCCGAAAAAAGAGACCCAGTACTTC. The encoded protein is CASSLVPGGLVTDPKKETQYF.

The V call is TRBV7-9, the J call TRBJ2-7, with unresolved D. CDR3 length: 12 amino acids. The germline CDR1 and CDR2 sequences are SEHNR and FQNEAQ (reference sequence). V was cut by 2 bases and J by 6 bases, with 8 bases left in between. Here the CDR3 reads CASSLLPGEQYF. Written as DNA, the CDR3 is TGTGCCAGCAGCTTACTGCCCGGCGAGCAGTACTTC.

The chain employs TRBV27 and TRBJ1-1, with 7 positions matching TRBD1. CDR1 is MNHEY and CDR2 is SMNVEV in the germline V gene (reference sequence). The CDR3 extends over 15 amino acids. The J segment lost 4 bases and the V segment lost 10 bases, leaving 15 bases of the junction unmatched. The CDR3 here is CATNQGGRVGTEAFF. CDR3 DNA sequence: TGTGCCACCAATCAGGGGGGCAGGGTTGGCACTGAAGCTTTCTTT.

This clonotype was detected only a few times. The chain uses TRBV7-2 and TRBJ2-3, with 11 bases fitting TRBD2. The CDR3 runs to 15 residues. V lost 8 bases, J lost 3 bases, and 7 bases stayed unmatched. Germline lookup yields CDR1 SGHTA and CDR2 FQGNSA. The CDR3 nucleotides are TGTGCCAGCGCTCTAGCGGGAGGCCTGACAGATACGCAGTATTTT. Translation gives CASALAGGLTDTQYF.

CDR3 amino acids: CASLRGDISTDTQYF. As DNA, the CDR3 is TGTGCCAGTCTACGCGGGGACATCAGCACAGATACGCAGTATTTT. V is TRBV7-9 and J is TRBJ2-3; possibly TRBD1 or TRBD2 for D (6 bases each). CDR3 length equals 15 residues. CDR1 and CDR2 from the germline V gene are SEHNR and FQNEAQ (reference sequence). V was cut by 9 bases and J by 0 bases, with 16 bases left in between.

This chain links TRBV6-6 with TRBJ1-5; D is uncertain. The CDR3 has 13 residues. Germline CDR1 MNHNY, CDR2 SVGAGI (reference sequence). Trimming removed 2 bases from V and 4 bases from J, with 6 bases in between. This CDR3 is CASSYQPNQPQHF. In DNA, the CDR3 is TGTGCCAGCAGTTACCAGCCGAATCAGCCCCAGCATTTT.